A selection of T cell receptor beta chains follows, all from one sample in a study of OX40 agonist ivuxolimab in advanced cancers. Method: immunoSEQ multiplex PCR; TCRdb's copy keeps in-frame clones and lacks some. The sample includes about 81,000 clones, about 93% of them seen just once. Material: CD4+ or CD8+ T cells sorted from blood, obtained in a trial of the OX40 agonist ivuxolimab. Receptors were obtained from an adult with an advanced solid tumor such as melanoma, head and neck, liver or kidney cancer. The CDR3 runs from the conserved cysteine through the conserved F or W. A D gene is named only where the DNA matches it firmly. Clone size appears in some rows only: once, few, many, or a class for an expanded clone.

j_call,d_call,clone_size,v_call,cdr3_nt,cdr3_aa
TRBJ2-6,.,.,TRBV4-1,TGCGCCAGCAGCCAAGATGGGACCCCCTCTGGGGCCAACGTCCTGACTTTC,CASSQDGTPSGANVLTF
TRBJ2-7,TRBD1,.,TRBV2,TGTGCCAGCAGTGACCCGGGGACAGTCCCAGGGTACGAGCAGTACTTC,CASSDPGTVPGYEQYF
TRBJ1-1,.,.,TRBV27,TGTGCCAGCAGTTTTAATGGGCGTGGGCCTGAAGCTTTCTTT,CASSFNGRGPEAFF
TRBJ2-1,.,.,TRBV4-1,TGCGCCAGCAGCCGTTCGCAGGGTTCCCCCGCCTACAATGAGCAGTTCTTC,CASSRSQGSPAYNEQFF
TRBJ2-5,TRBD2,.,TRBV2,TGTGCCAGCAGTGAAGCGCGGGGGAAGTACTTC,CASSEARGKYF
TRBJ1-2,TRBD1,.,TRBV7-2,TGTGCCAGCAGCTTAGCTGACAGGGAGCCCTATGGCTACACCTTC,CASSLADREPYGYTF
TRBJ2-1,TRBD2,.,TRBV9,TGTGCCAGCAGCCTCAACGCGGGACTAGCGGCCTACAATGAGCAGTTCTTC,CASSLNAGLAAYNEQFF
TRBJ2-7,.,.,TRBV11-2,TGTGCCAGCAGCGGCGGTACCTACGAGCAGTACTTC,CASSGGTYEQYF
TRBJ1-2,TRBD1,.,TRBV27,TGTGCCAGCAGTTTTATTACTCGGACAGGGGGCCACTATGGCTACACCTTC,CASSFITRTGGHYGYTF
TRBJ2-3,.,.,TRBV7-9,TGTGCCAGCAGTACTGAGGGGAGCACAGATACGCAGTATTTT,CASSTEGSTDTQYF
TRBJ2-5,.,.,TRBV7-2,TGTGCCAGCAGCTTACAGGGAACGGAAGAGACCCAGTACTTC,CASSLQGTEETQYF
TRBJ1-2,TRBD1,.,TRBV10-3,TGTGCCATCAGTGATCCCTCCAGGGGGGAGGCTGGCTACACCTTC,CAISDPSRGEAGYTF
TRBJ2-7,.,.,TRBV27,TGTGCCAGCAGTCCGGATAACGCCCACGAGCAGTACTTC,CASSPDNAHEQYF
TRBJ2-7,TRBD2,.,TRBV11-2,TGTGCCAGCAGCCCAGGCGTCGCGGGGGGAACCTACGAGCAGTACTTC,CASSPGVAGGTYEQYF
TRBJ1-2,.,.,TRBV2,TGTGCCAGCAGTGTCGGGGGAGCTAACTATGGCTACACCTTC,CASSVGGANYGYTF
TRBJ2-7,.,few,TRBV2,TGTGCCAGCAGTCAAGACAGCTACGAGCAGTACTTC,CASSQDSYEQYF
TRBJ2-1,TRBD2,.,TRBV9,TGTGCCAGCAGTCTAGCGGGAGGGCCCTACAATGAGCAGTTCTTC,CASSLAGGPYNEQFF
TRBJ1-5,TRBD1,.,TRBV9,TGTGCCAGCAGCGTAGGAGGGGGCGATCAGCCCCAGCATTTT,CASSVGGGDQPQHF
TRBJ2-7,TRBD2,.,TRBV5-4,TGTGCCAGCAGCTGGGATTGGACTAGCGGGGAGAAATCCCCCTACGAGCAGTACTTC,CASSWDWTSGEKSPYEQYF
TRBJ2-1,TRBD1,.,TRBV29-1,TGCAGCGTTCCGATGGGACAGTCCTCCTACAATGAGCAGTTCTTC,CSVPMGQSSYNEQFF
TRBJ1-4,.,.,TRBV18,TGTGCCAGCTCACTTGAAGGGACGGTAATCTTCGGGGGTGATGAAAAACTGTTTTTT,CASSLEGTVIFGGDEKLFF
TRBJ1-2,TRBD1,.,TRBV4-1,TGCGCCAGCAGCCAAGACCCCGGGACAGGGGGGGGCTATGGCTACACCTTC,CASSQDPGTGGGYGYTF
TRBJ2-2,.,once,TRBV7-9,TGTGCCAGCAGCCCCCCGGGGGACAAGGCCGGGGGCACCGGGGAGCTGTTTTTT,CASSPPGDKAGGTGELFF